The 12 T cell receptor beta chains in this list originate from one sample, sequenced in a study of long-term antiretroviral therapy in people with HIV. The assay used was immunoSEQ (version v3.0), run at survey level. The assay was immunoSEQ multiplex PCR, and TCRdb's table has in-frame clones only and misses some. The top ten hold around 9.5% of the sample, which has about 27,000 clones, 85% seen once. The source was unsorted PBMCs, collected 2.3 years after starting antiretroviral therapy. The receptor source for this set is a man between 35 and 55 years old with HIV.

This clone was recorded once. The genes are TRBV5-6 and TRBJ1-2, with TRBD1 matching over 7 bases. The germline V gene has CDR1 SGHDT and CDR2 YYEEEE. V trimming: 3 bases; J trimming: 8 bases; junction bases outside the gene matches: 4. There are 12 residues in the CDR3. DNA for the CDR3: TGTGCCAGCAGCTACCGACAGGGCGGCTACACCTTC. Its protein is CASSYRQGGYTF. The entire variable domain, with the rest obtained from reference TRBV5-6 and TRBJ1-2, is as follows: DAGVTQSPTHLIKTRGQQVTLRCSPKSGHDTVSWYQQALGQGPQFIFQYYEEEERQRGNFPDRFSGHQFPNYSSELNVNALLLGDSALYLCASSYRQGGYTFGSGTRLTVV.

This chain joins TRBV19 and TRBJ2-4; TRBD1 matches 7 bases. Losses at the gene ends were 1 base for V and 14 bases for J; bases not matched to a gene: 8. Germline values: CDR1 LNHDA, CDR2 SQIVND (reference sequence). The CDR3 is 13 amino acids. CDR3 nucleotides: TGTGCCAGTAGTATAGGAACAGGGGCCCCAGAGTACTTC. Translation: CASSIGTGAPEYF.

This CDR3 reads CASSLTNLINEQFF. In nucleotides, the CDR3 is TGTGCCAGCAGCTTAACAAACCTAATAAATGAGCAGTTCTTC. The J gene is TRBJ2-1, the V gene TRBV11-3; no firm D call. V was pared by 2 bases and J by 7 bases, with 12 bases between. The CDR3 has 14 amino acids. Germline assignment: CDR1 SGHNT and CDR2 YENEEA.

The chain combines TRBV7-9 with TRBJ2-3, with TRBD1 identical over 9 bases. The CDR3 spans 15 residues. Germline CDR1 and CDR2: SEHNR and FQNEAQ (reference sequence). V lost 10 bases and J lost 0; bases outside the gene matches: 8. CDR3 DNA sequence: TGTGCCACCCGGTCGGGGACAGGGAGCACAGATACGCAGTATTTT. It translates to CATRSGTGSTDTQYF.

The rearrangement uses TRBV4-2 and TRBJ2-1, with 10 nucleotides matching TRBD2. Looked up from germline, CDR1 is LGHNA and CDR2 is YNFKEQ. The junction had 3 bases not matched to a gene; V was cut back by 2 bases and J by 2 bases. The CDR3 totals 16 residues. CDR3 sequence: CASSQRLAGAYNEQFF. CDR3 nucleotides: TGTGCCAGCAGCCAAAGGCTAGCGGGGGCCTACAATGAGCAGTTCTTC.

The chain links TRBV5-6 to TRBJ1-5, with a weak D call TRBD1 (6 bases). Trimming removed 5 bases at V and 0 bases at J, with 15 bases between. CDR3 length: 16 residues. The germline CDR1 and CDR2 sequences are SGHDT and YYEEEE. This chain's CDR3 is CASRYTGRYSNQPQHF. CDR3 sequence (DNA): TGTGCCAGCAGGTATACAGGGCGGTATAGCAATCAGCCCCAGCATTTT.

The chain has TRBV9 and TRBJ1-3, with D uncertain. Trimming stripped 4 bases from V and 4 bases from J, with 9 bases between. The germline CDR1 and CDR2 sequences are SGDLS and YYNGEE. The CDR3 runs to 13 residues. DNA for the CDR3: TGTGCCAGCAGCCCAAGTGACGGAAACACCATATATTTT. The encoded protein is CASSPSDGNTIYF.

V usage is TRBV2 and J usage is TRBJ2-1; 7 nucleotides line up with TRBD1. The trim removed 3 bases at V and 8 bases at J, leaving 7 bases unmatched. The germline gives CDR1 SNHLY, CDR2 FYNNEI. This CDR3 spans 14 amino acids. CDR3 sequence reads: CASSEETGRYEQFF. CDR3 nucleotides: TGTGCCAGCAGTGAGGAGACAGGGCGCTATGAGCAGTTCTTC.

This chain connects TRBV30 to TRBJ1-2; no clear D gene. CDR3 length: 13 residues. The V gene's germline CDR1 is GTSNPN and CDR2 SVGIG (reference sequence). Deletions cut 4 bases from V and 4 bases from J, with 13 bases between. CDR3 nucleotide sequence: TGTGCCTGGACGCGAGGCACAGCCTATGGCTACACCTTC. This translates into CAWTRGTAYGYTF.

J is TRBJ1-3 and V is TRBV27; D call uncertain. CDR1 and CDR2 (germline): MNHEY, SMNVEV (reference sequence). The V gene lost 5 bases and the J gene lost 4 bases, with 15 bases spanning the gap. The CDR3 is 15 residues long. For the CDR3, the DNA is TGTGCCAGCAGTGGCACCCCTGTCGGCGGAAACACCATATATTTT. It yields the protein CASSGTPVGGNTIYF.

This clone showed up just a few times. The chain has TRBV19 and TRBJ2-7; TRBD2 aligns across 8 bases. Trimming removed 6 bases from V and 3 bases from J; junction bases left unmatched: 4. From germline, CDR1 is LNHDA and CDR2 SQIVND (reference sequence). The CDR3 is 13 residues long. The CDR3 region is CASSRSGSYEQYF. CDR3 sequence (DNA): TGTGCCAGTAGCAGAAGCGGGAGCTACGAGCAGTACTTC.

The chain is built from TRBV6-5 and TRBJ2-7; 10 positions agree with TRBD1. Unmatched junction bases numbered 10, after V lost 10 bases and J lost 7 bases. Germline V lookup: CDR1 MNHEY, CDR2 SVGAGI. The CDR3 consists of 13 residues. CDR3 in DNA: TGTGCCACCAGCCGGACAGGGGGGTTTGAGCAGTACTTC. Protein product: CATSRTGGFEQYF.